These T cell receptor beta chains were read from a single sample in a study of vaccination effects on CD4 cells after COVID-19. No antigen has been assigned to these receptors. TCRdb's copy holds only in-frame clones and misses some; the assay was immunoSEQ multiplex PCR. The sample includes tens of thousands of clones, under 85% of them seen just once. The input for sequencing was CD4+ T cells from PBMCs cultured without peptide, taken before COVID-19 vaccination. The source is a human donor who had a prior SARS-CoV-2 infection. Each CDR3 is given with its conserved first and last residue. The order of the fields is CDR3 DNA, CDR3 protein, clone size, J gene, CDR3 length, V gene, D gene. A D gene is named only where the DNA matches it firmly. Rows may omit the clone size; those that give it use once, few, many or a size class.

CDR3 DNA: TGTGCCAGCAGCAAAAGCGGGAGCGGCAACAATGAGCAGTTCTTC
CDR3 protein: CASSKSGSGNNEQFF
clone size: -
J gene: TRBJ2-1
CDR3 length: 15
V gene: TRBV9
D gene: TRBD2

CDR3 DNA: TGCGCCAGCAGCTTGGCTGGACAGCCTAATCAGCCCCAGCATTTT
CDR3 protein: CASSLAGQPNQPQHF
clone size: -
J gene: TRBJ1-5
CDR3 length: 15
V gene: TRBV5-1
D gene: -

CDR3 DNA: TGCAGCGTTGAGGTCGGGAGGAGGGAGACCCAGTACTTC
CDR3 protein: CSVEVGRRETQYF
clone size: -
J gene: TRBJ2-5
CDR3 length: 13
V gene: TRBV29-1
D gene: TRBD2

CDR3 DNA: TGTGCCAGCAGCTTAACCACAGCGGTTACCTACGAGCAGTACTTC
CDR3 protein: CASSLTTAVTYEQYF
clone size: -
J gene: TRBJ2-7
CDR3 length: 15
V gene: TRBV5-4
D gene: -

CDR3 DNA: TGTGCCAGCTCACCACAATTTCCTAGTAGGGTTTCTAACTATGGCTACACCTTC
CDR3 protein: CASSPQFPSRVSNYGYTF
clone size: once
J gene: TRBJ1-2
CDR3 length: 18
V gene: TRBV18
D gene: -

CDR3 DNA: TGTGCCAGTAGTATAGTTGGTAGCGCTTCGAACACCGGGGAGCTGTTTTTT
CDR3 protein: CASSIVGSASNTGELFF
clone size: -
J gene: TRBJ2-2
CDR3 length: 17
V gene: TRBV19
D gene: -

CDR3 DNA: TGTGCCAGCAGCTTGGTGGGGGCAGAAGAAAAACTGTTTTTT
CDR3 protein: CASSLVGAEEKLFF
clone size: -
J gene: TRBJ1-4
CDR3 length: 14
V gene: TRBV5-5
D gene: -

CDR3 DNA: TGTGCCAGCAGCTTAGACGGACACGAAGGGGAGCTGTTTTTT
CDR3 protein: CASSLDGHEGELFF
clone size: -
J gene: TRBJ2-2
CDR3 length: 14
V gene: TRBV7-2
D gene: -

CDR3 DNA: TGTGCCAGCAGCGCCGGCCCTGACAGGGGGGACACTGAAGCTTTCTTT
CDR3 protein: CASSAGPDRGDTEAFF
clone size: -
J gene: TRBJ1-1
CDR3 length: 16
V gene: TRBV11-3
D gene: TRBD1

CDR3 DNA: TGTGCCAGCAGCTTAGGCGGCACCTACAATGAGCAGTTCTTC
CDR3 protein: CASSLGGTYNEQFF
clone size: -
J gene: TRBJ2-1
CDR3 length: 14
V gene: TRBV11-2
D gene: -

CDR3 DNA: TGTGCCCTGCCCCGGACAGGGGGCCTCAACACCGGGGAGCTGTTTTTT
CDR3 protein: CALPRTGGLNTGELFF
clone size: -
J gene: TRBJ2-2
CDR3 length: 16
V gene: TRBV2
D gene: TRBD1

CDR3 DNA: TGTGCCAGCAGCTTATTGACATTCTCCAACACCGGGGAGCTGTTTTTT
CDR3 protein: CASSLLTFSNTGELFF
clone size: -
J gene: TRBJ2-2
CDR3 length: 16
V gene: TRBV7-9
D gene: -

CDR3 DNA: TGTGCCAGCAGCTTTTATGCCGGGGGGAACACTGAAGCTTTCTTT
CDR3 protein: CASSFYAGGNTEAFF
clone size: -
J gene: TRBJ1-1
CDR3 length: 15
V gene: TRBV7-2
D gene: -

CDR3 DNA: TGCAGTGGGGCGGGGGATTATGGCTACACCTTC
CDR3 protein: CSGAGDYGYTF
clone size: -
J gene: TRBJ1-2
CDR3 length: 11
V gene: TRBV20-1
D gene: -

CDR3 DNA: TGTGCCAGCAGTTACGAGGGACTAGCGGGATACGAGCAGTACTTC
CDR3 protein: CASSYEGLAGYEQYF
clone size: -
J gene: TRBJ2-7
CDR3 length: 15
V gene: TRBV6-5
D gene: TRBD2

CDR3 DNA: TGTGCCAGCCAGGTTATGGGGATGGACTATGGCTACACCTTC
CDR3 protein: CASQVMGMDYGYTF
clone size: -
J gene: TRBJ1-2
CDR3 length: 14
V gene: TRBV10-3
D gene: -

CDR3 DNA: TGTGCCAGCAGTTACACACAGGGCGTAGATACGCAGTATTTT
CDR3 protein: CASSYTQGVDTQYF
clone size: -
J gene: TRBJ2-3
CDR3 length: 14
V gene: TRBV6-2/TRBV6-3
D gene: -

CDR3 DNA: TGTGCCAGCAGCGGCACCCGATCATCACCCCTCCACTTT
CDR3 protein: CASSGTRSSPLHF
clone size: -
J gene: TRBJ1-6
CDR3 length: 13
V gene: TRBV7-2
D gene: -

CDR3 DNA: TGCAGTGCTAGGGGGCTGATCGAGCAGTACTTC
CDR3 protein: CSARGLIEQYF
clone size: -
J gene: TRBJ2-7
CDR3 length: 11
V gene: TRBV20-1
D gene: -

CDR3 DNA: TGTGCCAGCTCACCGGGGACAGGGGTGGAGTTCTTC
CDR3 protein: CASSPGTGVEFF
clone size: -
J gene: TRBJ2-1
CDR3 length: 12
V gene: TRBV18
D gene: TRBD1

CDR3 DNA: TGTGCCAGCAGCTTATTTAACAGAGGGTGGACTGAAGCTTTCTTT
CDR3 protein: CASSLFNRGWTEAFF
clone size: -
J gene: TRBJ1-1
CDR3 length: 15
V gene: TRBV5-6
D gene: -

CDR3 DNA: TGTGCCAGCTCACCCGAGCAGGCTAGGAGGGCCAACGTCCTGACTTTC
CDR3 protein: CASSPEQARRANVLTF
clone size: -
J gene: TRBJ2-6
CDR3 length: 16
V gene: TRBV18
D gene: -

CDR3 DNA: TGTGCCAGCAGTATAATTTCGGGGGGGCCGGTCGGGGAGACCCAGTACTTC
CDR3 protein: CASSIISGGPVGETQYF
clone size: -
J gene: TRBJ2-5
CDR3 length: 17
V gene: TRBV5-4
D gene: TRBD2

CDR3 DNA: TGTGCCAGCAGCTTAGATGGACATAGCTCCTACGAGCAGTACTTC
CDR3 protein: CASSLDGHSSYEQYF
clone size: -
J gene: TRBJ2-7
CDR3 length: 15
V gene: TRBV7-2
D gene: -